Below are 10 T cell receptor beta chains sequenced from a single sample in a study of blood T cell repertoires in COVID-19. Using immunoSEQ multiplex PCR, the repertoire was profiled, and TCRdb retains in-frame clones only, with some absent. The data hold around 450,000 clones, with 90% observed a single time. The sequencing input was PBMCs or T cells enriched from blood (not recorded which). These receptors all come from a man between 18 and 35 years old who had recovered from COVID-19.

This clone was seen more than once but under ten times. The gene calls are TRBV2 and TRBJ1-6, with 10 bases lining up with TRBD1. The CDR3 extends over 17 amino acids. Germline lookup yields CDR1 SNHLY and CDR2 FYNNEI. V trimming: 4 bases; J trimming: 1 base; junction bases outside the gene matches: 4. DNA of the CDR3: TGTGCCAGCAGTGGACAGGGGGCAGGGTCCTATAATTCACCCCTCCACTTT. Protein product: CASSGQGAGSYNSPLHF.

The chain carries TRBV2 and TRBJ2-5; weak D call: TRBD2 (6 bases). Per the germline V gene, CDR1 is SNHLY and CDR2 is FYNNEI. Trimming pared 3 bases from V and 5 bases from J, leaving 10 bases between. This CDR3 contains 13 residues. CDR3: CASSDPREETQYF. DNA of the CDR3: TGTGCCAGCAGTGATCCTCGGGAGGAGACCCAGTACTTC.

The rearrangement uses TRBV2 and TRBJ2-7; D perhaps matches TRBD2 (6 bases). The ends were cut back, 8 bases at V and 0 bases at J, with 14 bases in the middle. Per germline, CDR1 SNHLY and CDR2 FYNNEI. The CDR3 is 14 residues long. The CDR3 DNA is TGTGCCAGCGTAATCGGGGGAAGCTCCTACGAGCAGTACTTC. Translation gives CASVIGGSSYEQYF.

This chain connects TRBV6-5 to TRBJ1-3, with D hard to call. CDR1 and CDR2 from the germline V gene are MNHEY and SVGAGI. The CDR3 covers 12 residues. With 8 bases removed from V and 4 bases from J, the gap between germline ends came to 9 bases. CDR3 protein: CASLSPGNTIYF. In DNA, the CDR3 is TGTGCCAGCTTAAGCCCCGGAAACACCATATATTTT.

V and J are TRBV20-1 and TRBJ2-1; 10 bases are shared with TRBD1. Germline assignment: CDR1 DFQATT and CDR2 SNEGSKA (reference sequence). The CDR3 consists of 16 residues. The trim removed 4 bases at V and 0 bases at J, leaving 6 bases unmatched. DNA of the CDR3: TGCAGTGCTACTGACAGGGGGCGAATCTCCTACAATGAGCAGTTCTTC. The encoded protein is CSATDRGRISYNEQFF.

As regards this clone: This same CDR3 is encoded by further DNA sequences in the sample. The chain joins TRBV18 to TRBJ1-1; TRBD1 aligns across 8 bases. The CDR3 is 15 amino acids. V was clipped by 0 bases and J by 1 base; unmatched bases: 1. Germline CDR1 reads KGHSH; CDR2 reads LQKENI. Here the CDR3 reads CASSPPGQGNTEAFF. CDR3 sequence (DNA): TGTGCCAGCTCACCACCCGGACAGGGGAACACTGAAGCTTTCTTT.

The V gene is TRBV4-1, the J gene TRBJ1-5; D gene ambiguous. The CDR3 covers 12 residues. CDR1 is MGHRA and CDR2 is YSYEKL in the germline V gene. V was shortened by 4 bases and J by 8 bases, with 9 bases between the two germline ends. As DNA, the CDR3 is TGCGCCAGCAGCCGTCCCCTTGAGCCCCAGCATTTT. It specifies CASSRPLEPQHF.

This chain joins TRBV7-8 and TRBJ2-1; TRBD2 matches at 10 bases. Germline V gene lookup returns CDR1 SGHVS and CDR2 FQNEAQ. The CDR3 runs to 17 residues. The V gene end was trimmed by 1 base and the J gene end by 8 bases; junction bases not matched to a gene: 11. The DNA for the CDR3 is TGTGCCAGCAGCTTAGTGGATGTGCTAGCGGGAGATCATGAGCAGTTCTTC. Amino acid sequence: CASSLVDVLAGDHEQFF.

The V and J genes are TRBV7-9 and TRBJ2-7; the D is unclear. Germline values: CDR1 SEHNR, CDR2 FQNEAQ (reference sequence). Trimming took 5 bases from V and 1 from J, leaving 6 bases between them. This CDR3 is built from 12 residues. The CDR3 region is CASSVQSYEQYF. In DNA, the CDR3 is TGTGCCAGCAGCGTGCAGTCCTACGAGCAGTACTTC.

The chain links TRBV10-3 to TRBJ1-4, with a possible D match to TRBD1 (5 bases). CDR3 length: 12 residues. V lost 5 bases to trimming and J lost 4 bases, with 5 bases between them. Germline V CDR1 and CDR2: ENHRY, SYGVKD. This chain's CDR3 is CAISRGNEKLFF. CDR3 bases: TGTGCCATCAGTAGGGGTAATGAAAAACTGTTTTTT.